One sample yielded the 9 T cell receptor beta chains listed below, sequenced in a study of cytomegalovirus exposure and HLA in healthy donors. Only in-frame clones appear in the TCRdb table, and some are missing; sequencing was by immunoSEQ multiplex PCR. The table records around 350,000 clones, about nine tenths of them present only once. Source material: PBMCs. The receptor source for this set is a woman between 18 and 29 years old in good health and CMV-seronegative.

This clone was counted once. V and J are TRBV4-2 and TRBJ2-1; 12 bases are a match to TRBD2. This CDR3 has 19 amino acids. J was trimmed by 4 bases and V by 4 bases; bases with no gene match: 14. Per germline, CDR1 LGHNA and CDR2 YNFKEQ. This CDR3 reads CASSPSKRGLAGSYNEQFF. The CDR3 DNA sequence: TGTGCCAGCAGCCCTTCGAAAAGAGGACTAGCGGGGTCATACAATGAGCAGTTCTTC.

V and J are TRBV7-3 and TRBJ2-1, with TRBD1 matching over 7 bases. The V and J ends lost 4 bases and 7 bases, in that order; junction bases with no gene match: 7. The germline V gene has CDR1 SGHTA and CDR2 FQGTGA. The CDR3 extends over 14 amino acids. CDR3 in amino acids: CASSSDRAANEQFF. DNA of the CDR3: TGTGCCAGCAGCTCCGACAGGGCAGCGAATGAGCAGTTCTTC. The complete variable domain, with remaining parts taken from reference TRBV7-3 and TRBJ2-1, reads GAGVSQTPSNKVTEKGKYVELRCDPISGHTALYWYRQSLGQGPEFLIYFQGTGAADDSGLPNDRFFAVRPEGSVSTLKIQRTERGDSAVYLCASSSDRAANEQFFGPGTRLTVL.

The chain uses TRBV28 and TRBJ2-2; TRBD1 agrees at 8 bases. There are 16 residues in the CDR3. With V trimmed by 2 bases and J by 6 bases, 8 bases remained unmatched. The germline V gene has CDR1 MDHEN and CDR2 SYDVKM. CDR3 amino acids: CASSLARTGKAGELFF. The CDR3 nucleotides are TGTGCCAGCAGTTTAGCCAGGACAGGGAAGGCCGGGGAGCTGTTTTTT.

This clone was observed a handful of times. The V call is TRBV6-5, the J call TRBJ2-7; possible D gene TRBD1, 7 bases. Trimming cost V 0 bases and J 4 bases, with 16 bases left between them. CDR1 MNHEY and CDR2 SVGAGI come from the germline V gene. The length of the CDR3 is 16 residues. The DNA of the CDR3 is TGTGCCAGCAGTTACTCGCGGGACAGCCCACTTTACGAGCAGTACTTC. It yields the protein CASSYSRDSPLYEQYF.

The table lists this clone with a count of one. This chain connects TRBV7-8 to TRBJ2-1, with D possibly being TRBD2 (5 bases). The ends were cut back, 3 bases at V and 4 bases at J, with 10 bases in the middle. The germline V gene encodes CDR1 SGHVS and CDR2 FQNEAQ. This CDR3 spans 14 amino acids. The CDR3 sequence is CASSFREPYNEQFF. The CDR3 DNA follows: TGTGCCAGCAGCTTCCGGGAACCTTACAATGAGCAGTTCTTC.

The V and J genes are TRBV7-2 and TRBJ2-7, with TRBD2 matching over 11 bases. The trim removed 3 bases at V and 3 bases at J, leaving 1 base unmatched. This CDR3 comprises 14 residues. Germline-derived CDR1 and CDR2 are SGHTA and FQGNSA. The CDR3 DNA reads as TGTGCCAGCAGCTTCACTAGCGGGAGCTACGAGCAGTACTTC. Translation: CASSFTSGSYEQYF.

This clone was counted only a few times. V usage is TRBV14 and J usage is TRBJ2-6; D is undetermined. Germline CDR1 SGHDN, CDR2 FVKESK. V lost 5 bases to trimming and J lost 1 base, with 6 bases between them. The CDR3 extends over 14 amino acids. The CDR3 loop is CASSTISGANVLTF. In DNA, the CDR3 is TGTGCCAGCAGCACAATTTCTGGGGCCAACGTCCTGACTTTC.

The sample holds a few counts of this clone. The chain links TRBV6-5 to TRBJ1-2, with a weak D call TRBD1 (6 bases). Germline V gives CDR1 MNHEY, CDR2 SVGAGI. Trimming cost V 4 bases and J 6 bases, with 6 bases left between them. CDR3 size: 11 residues. CDR3 bases: TGTGCCAGCAGTTCAGGGGATGGCTACACCTTC. Translation gives CASSSGDGYTF.

DNA of the CDR3: TGTGCCAGTAGAAAAACAGGGGGCTCATACGAGCAGTACTTC. Its translation: CASRKTGGSYEQYF. The chain links TRBV2 to TRBJ2-7; the match to TRBD1 covers 9 bases. J was trimmed by 4 bases and V by 9 bases; bases with no gene match: 10. CDR3 size: 14 residues. The germline gives CDR1 SNHLY, CDR2 FYNNEI.